Listed below are T cell receptor beta chains from one sample, sequenced in a study of Tregs in tolerant kidney transplant recipients. These receptors lack a known antigen. Produced via immunoSEQ multiplex PCR; TCRdb's table is partial and in-frame only. The table lists about 44,000 clones, just under 97% of them singletons. The specimen sequenced was Tregs from blood cultured with allogeneic cells. The receptors stem from a human donor in good health. CDR3s include the opening cysteine and the closing phenylalanine or tryptophan. A D gene is named only where the DNA matches it firmly. Only part of the rows carry a size: once, few, many, or a class if the clone is expanded.

D gene: -
J gene: TRBJ2-3
V gene: TRBV2
clone size: -
CDR3 protein: CASSEQGLGADTQYF
CDR3 DNA: TGTGCCAGCAGTGAACAGGGCCTCGGTGCAGATACGCAGTATTTT

D gene: -
J gene: TRBJ2-5
V gene: TRBV21-1
clone size: -
CDR3 protein: CASSKYLGQETQYF
CDR3 DNA: TGTGCCAGCAGCAAATATTTAGGGCAAGAGACCCAGTACTTC

D gene: TRBD1
J gene: TRBJ1-1
V gene: TRBV2
clone size: few
CDR3 protein: CASSEALPQGAQNTEAFF
CDR3 DNA: TGTGCCAGCAGTGAAGCGCTTCCGCAGGGGGCACAAAACACTGAAGCTTTCTTT

D gene: -
J gene: TRBJ2-2
V gene: TRBV10-1
clone size: -
CDR3 protein: CASSETRVLSRGTGELFF
CDR3 DNA: TGCGCCAGCAGTGAGACCAGGGTACTCAGTCGGGGCACCGGGGAGCTGTTTTTT

D gene: -
J gene: TRBJ1-1
V gene: TRBV11-2
clone size: -
CDR3 protein: CASSLGVNTEAFF
CDR3 DNA: TGTGCCAGCAGCTTAGGTGTGAACACTGAAGCTTTCTTT

D gene: -
J gene: TRBJ1-1
V gene: TRBV5-1
clone size: -
CDR3 protein: CASRVVQNTEAFF
CDR3 DNA: TGCGCCAGCCGCGTAGTTCAGAACACTGAAGCTTTCTTT

D gene: -
J gene: TRBJ1-5
V gene: TRBV27
clone size: -
CDR3 protein: CASSSGPAFHRPQHF
CDR3 DNA: TGTGCCAGCAGTTCGGGACCCGCCTTCCATCGGCCCCAGCATTTT

D gene: -
J gene: TRBJ2-3
V gene: TRBV18
clone size: -
CDR3 protein: CASSPVRDTQYF
CDR3 DNA: TGTGCCAGCTCACCGGTTCGGGATACGCAGTATTTT

D gene: -
J gene: TRBJ2-3
V gene: TRBV5-1
clone size: once
CDR3 protein: CASSLTGVDTQYF
CDR3 DNA: TGCGCCAGCAGCTTGACGGGCGTAGATACGCAGTATTTT

D gene: -
J gene: TRBJ1-2
V gene: TRBV19
clone size: -
CDR3 protein: CASSKVPGQTANYGYTF
CDR3 DNA: TGTGCCAGTAGTAAGGTACCGGGACAAACAGCTAACTATGGCTACACCTTC